This paragraph reports one T cell receptor beta chain. The data are from a study of cytomegalovirus exposure and HLA in healthy donors. The PCR contained 60 Vbeta and 13 Jbeta primers. Repertoires were generated with immunoSEQ multiplex PCR, while TCRdb's copy carries only in-frame clones and drops some. The sample yields some 90,000 clones, roughly 78% seen once. Germline lookup yields CDR1 SQVTM and CDR2 ANQGSEA. The CDR3 sequence is 12 residues long. V gave up 4 bases and J gave up 0 bases, with 4 bases separating them. The rearrangement joins TRBV29-1 to TRBJ1-5; D remains unclear. Sample: PBMCs. This TCR was sampled from a male donor in good health and CMV-seropositive. The DNA of the CDR3 is TGCAGCGTTGTCGGTAGCAATCAGCCCCAGCATTTT. Protein: CSVVGSNQPQHF. The whole variable domain, filled in from reference TRBV29-1 and TRBJ1-5, reads SAVISQKPSRDICQRGTSLTIQCQVDSQVTMMFWYRQQPGQSLTLIATANQGSEATYESGFVIDKFPISRPNLTFSTLTVSNMSPEDSSIYLCSVVGSNQPQHFGDGTRLSIL.